This TCR beta chain emerged from a study of cytomegalovirus exposure and HLA in healthy donors (dated by TCRdb to about 2017). About the investigation overall: An earlier analysis of approximately 640 of the donors reported approximately 300 Gb of sequence data and approximately 110 million unique TCR beta sequences from around 200 million T cells. A later analysis re-analyzed previously published TCR beta repertoires from 550 to 700 donors and added high-resolution HLA genotyping to study TCR occurrence patterns. A later genetic analysis took genome-wide SNP genotypes for about 65% of the 666 donors and used that subset as a discovery cohort. Every discovery cohort repertoire had been produced on one sequencing platform. Along with the approximately 620-subject first cohort, a separate validation cohort of over a hundred different subjects was used. Among the roughly 370 genotyped donors, around 81% belonged to the genetic ancestry cluster associated with self-reported Caucasian donors. The later analysis used no new phenotypic data to find candidate immune exposures, relying instead on TCR beta sequences and their occurrence across donors. The study used immunosequencing to profile the T cell repertoires of about 670 subjects and linked those repertoires to cytomegalovirus serostatus. On average, about 200,000 unique TCR beta nucleotide sequences were sequenced per donor among some 420 genotyped donors of the cohort, with roughly 18% of those sequences being non-productive. The study combined high-throughput TCR immunosequencing, statistical association of individual TCRs with disease status, and machine learning to predict cytomegalovirus infection status. Because of strong linkage in the cohort, 4 to 6 DR-DQ haplotypes were treated as single units for association and clustering. An earlier analysis of approximately 500 of the donors applied high-throughput TCR beta sequencing to assess whether each TCR beta V gene segment acted as functional or pseudogenic. HLA typing covered class I and class II loci at four-digit resolution. Donor age, sex, ethnicity and CMV serostatus were collected together with the repertoire data. An early release covering just under 650 HLA-typed donors comprised about 320 gigabases of sequencing data and tens of millions of unique TCR sequences. The study aimed to test whether signatures of past pathogen exposure could be identified by cataloging public T cell receptors. The number of typed donors differed by locus: roughly 629-640 for A, B, C, DRB1 and DQB1; some 500 for DQA1; some 590 for DPA1; and around 450 for DPB1. The full study reports these points: According to the authors, the approach could potentially be generalized to other disease states and immunological phenotypes. Broadly in line with IMGT annotations, most TCR beta V segments showed up in productive rearrangements about 87% or about 30% of the time in an earlier analysis of several hundred of the donors. CMV serostatus was the only immune exposure information available for the cohort. Several of the top co-occurrence clusters appeared to be linked to parvovirus B19, influenza, CMV and Epstein-Barr virus, according to a later analysis. Most TCR sequences were seen in very few donors, while some public TCRs were found in many individuals. The study listed over 150 TCR beta chains as associated with cytomegalovirus. According to a later genetic analysis, donors in an Asian-associated ancestry cluster had fewer N-insertions in productive TCRs than the roughly 700-donor mean. The classifier was reported to diagnose cytomegalovirus status with high specificity and sensitivity in both the original and validation cohorts. Correlated functional status among segregating V segments might reflect linkage disequilibrium, but an unknown experimental factor could not be ruled out. A further reported finding was that TCR beta sequences accurately predicted the HLA-A and HLA-B alleles for most subjects in the first cohort. When HLA alleles, especially DR and DQ, strongly co-occurred, TCR associations were difficult to assign to individual alleles. The 87-base-pair reads could not distinguish some IMGT-functional V segments, including TRBV6-2 and TRBV6-3, so those segments were excluded. The earlier analysis of some 560 of the donors excluded roughly 17 rarely observed V segments, including chromosome 9 orphons, because counts were too low. Because some donors lacked HLA typing at each locus, the association tests relied only on the typed subset. In a later analysis, 16,951 TCR beta sequences were associated with specific HLA alleles at a false discovery rate of 0.05. Three of the identified cytomegalovirus-associated TCR beta chains were confirmed in vitro to be specific for cytomegalovirus antigens. The sequencing pipeline was judged likely to have produced a cluster of highly shared sequence variants as a technical artifact. In a later analysis, TCR association rates were found to vary across HLA loci, with the most associated TCRs seen for DRB1 alleles and the fewest for HLA-C alleles. A later analysis found that most CMV-associated TCR beta chains appeared HLA-restricted, with HLA associations seemingly driven largely by CMV exposure. Compared with equally common non-associated chains, HLA-associated TCR beta chains in a later analysis were more clonally expanded and had lower generation probabilities. Only TCR beta chains were sequenced in this cohort, and the absence of alpha or paired-chain data limited detectable features. An association between a missense DCLRE1C variant and V-gene and J-gene trimming of TCR beta chains was found in a later genetic analysis and replicated in an independent cohort. The presence/absence analyses assumed that sequencing depth was roughly uniform across donors, and that assumption may not be true.

The germline V and J ends show losses of 4 bases and 3 bases respectively, and no gene match explains 2 bases of the junction. CDR1 and CDR2 are drawn from the germline V gene: KGHSH, LQKENI. The cysteine opens and the phenylalanine closes a CDR3 of 15 amino acids. Only CDR3 DNA remains: 45 bases, in frame from the first base. Library generation was performed with the immunoSEQ multiplex PCR assay. The multiplex PCR relied on a mix of 60 forward primers for TCR Vbeta segments and 13 reverse primers for TCR Jbeta segments. Amplification of the CDR3 region of rearranged TCR beta genes was performed with a multiplex PCR assay on genomic DNA. The amplified TCR beta libraries were sequenced on the Illumina HiSeq System as 87-base-pair reads. The study's processing was this. A later analysis tallied around 80 million unique TCR beta chains across the 666 repertoires, and approximately 12 million of those chains were shared by two or more donors. Raw reads were error-corrected and collapsed into unique sequences by a nearest-neighbor algorithm in which closely related sequences were merged to remove PCR and sequencing errors. CDR3 sequences were aligned to IMGT reference sequences to assign V, D and J gene segments. For a sequence to be retained, at least a six-nucleotide match to both a V gene segment and a J gene segment was required. Rearrangements were classified as productive when the CDR3 lacked stop codons and remained in frame with V and J, and all other rearrangements were classified as non-productive. CDR3 was defined by IMGT convention, running from the second conserved V-encoded cysteine to the conserved J-encoded phenylalanine. The earlier analysis of about 590 of the donors excluded sequences that lacked an unambiguous match to a single V gene segment. An earlier analysis of 550 to 650 of the donors classified V segments as functional when productive rearrangements were above 56.7% and as segregating when the standard deviation between donors was above 5%. A statistical classification framework was built for diagnosing cytomegalovirus status from the catalog of TCR beta chain sequences. In a later analysis, V and J genes were assigned by comparing TCR nucleotide sequences against IMGT/GENE-DB human TR gene sequences. The TCRdist pipeline was used in a later analysis to assign CDR3 sequences and most-parsimonious VDJ recombination scenarios. In a later analysis, each TCR beta chain was defined by its CDR3 amino acid sequence together with its V-gene family, and reads lacking a unique V-gene family were excluded. In a later analysis, 450 to 600 highly shared, low-generation-probability nucleotide sequences were removed to address suspected cross-contamination and a sequencing artifact. A later analysis calculated a clonal expansion index for each public chain from normalized within-repertoire ranks of inferred template counts. A later analysis computed generation probabilities with a VDJ recombination model fitted to out-of-frame rearrangements, and checked the results against IGoR. In a later analysis, TCR-TCR, TCR-HLA and TCR-CMV co-occurrence was scored with hypergeometric tests, and a repertoire-size bias correction was applied to TCR pairs. To estimate false discovery rates, a later analysis permuted the HLA or CMV assignments 20 times. In a later analysis, co-occurring TCRs were grouped using DBSCAN, with TCRdist sequence similarity added in when clustering inside HLA-allele-positive subsets. Repertoires with fewer than 30,000 or more than 120,000 public chains were left out of co-occurrence clustering, as were about 5 repertoires with anomalous nucleotide sharing. Sourced from immuneACCESS, this table was stored by TCRdb with only in-frame sequences that have V and J called. A share of the clones is absent; for the studies checked, an unresolved V gene accounts for under half, and the remainder has no known explanation. V and J calls and clone size are as listed in that table; D and trimming were resolved from the DNA. The sample has 130,000 to 150,000 clones on record, over 70% of them singletons. About 4.4% of the sample is in the top ten clones.

In total, 666 healthy bone marrow donors made up the cohort. All cohort members were sampled while nominally healthy, although unrecorded immune exposures were likely present. The donor tested CMV seronegative, placing the donor among the roughly 340 seronegative members of the cohort. A peripheral blood sample was provided by each donor, and peripheral blood mononuclear cells were used for TCR beta sequencing. Genomic DNA extraction from the blood cell samples was performed with the Qiagen DNeasy Blood Extraction Kit. As to this clone: The antigen this receptor binds is unknown. Base qualities were left out, and no much larger clone turns up one base away.

The chain is assembled from TRBV18 and TRBJ2-3; 12 bases in the junction line up with TRBD2. The sample was PBMCs. The sequence was obtained from a man aged 35 to 55 in good health and CMV-seronegative. The sequence in DNA is TGTGCCAGCTCACGAGGACTAGCGGGGACAGATACGCAGTATTTT. Translated, this is CASSRGLAGTDTQYF.